These 23 T cell receptor beta chains were sequenced from one sample in a study of blood T cell repertoires in COVID-19. The protocol was immunoSEQ multiplex PCR, while the TCRdb copy is restricted to in-frame clones and leaves out a portion. In the table there are tens of thousands of clones, around 80% of which are singletons. Input material: peripheral blood. Source of these receptors: a human donor in a cohort sampled during active COVID-19.

The genes are TRBV19 and TRBJ2-4; 8 bases agree with TRBD2. The CDR3 covers 15 residues. J was trimmed by 7 bases and V by 2 bases; bases with no gene match: 7. Germline V gives CDR1 LNHDA, CDR2 SQIVND (reference sequence). The CDR3 nucleotides are TGTGCCAGTAGTATAATATTAGCGGGGAGGAACATTCAGTACTTC. Encoded protein: CASSIILAGRNIQYF.

This clone is a singleton in its sample. The genes are TRBV28 and TRBJ1-3; 9 bases agree with TRBD1. V shed 10 bases and J 12 bases; nucleotides not matched to a gene: 16. CDR3 length: 14 amino acids. Germline CDR1 MDHEN, CDR2 SYDVKM. The CDR3 region is CATSWVGQGVVIYF. CDR3 sequence (DNA): TGTGCCACCAGCTGGGTGGGACAGGGTGTCGTCATATATTTT.

The chain carries TRBV7-9 and TRBJ2-3; 15 bases line up with TRBD2. The trim removed 5 bases at V and 4 bases at J, leaving 10 bases unmatched. Per the germline V gene, CDR1 is SEHNR and CDR2 is FQNEAQ (reference sequence). The CDR3 covers 18 residues. As DNA, the CDR3 is TGTGCCAGCAGCACCCTCGGACTAGCGGGGGGGCCCCCAGATACGCAGTATTTT. It codes for CASSTLGLAGGPPDTQYF.

V usage is TRBV27 and J usage is TRBJ1-1, with D tentatively TRBD1 (5 bases). V was cut by 5 bases and J by 1 base, with 17 bases left in between. The CDR3 runs to 16 residues. Per germline, CDR1 MNHEY and CDR2 SMNVEV (reference sequence). The CDR3 DNA follows: TGTGCCAGCAGTCCTCTCGTGGGCGGGGCGAACACTGAAGCTTTCTTT. Translating it yields CASSPLVGGANTEAFF.

With regard to this clone: This CDR3 is also generated by other DNA sequences in the sample. The V call is TRBV19, the J call TRBJ2-7, with D possibly being TRBD1 (6 bases). CDR1 and CDR2 (germline): LNHDA, SQIVND (reference sequence). Trimming took off 4 bases at V and 1 base at J, with 8 bases between the two ends. The CDR3 has 13 amino acids. The CDR3 region has the DNA TGTGCCAGTAGTACTACAGGGTCCTACGAGCAGTACTTC. Protein: CASSTTGSYEQYF.

The gene calls are TRBV13 and TRBJ2-2; D is unclear. V was trimmed by 5 bases and J by 7 bases, leaving 8 bases between them. Germline CDR1 and CDR2: PRHDT and FYEKMQ (reference sequence). CDR3 length: 12 amino acids. The CDR3 DNA reads as TGTGCCAGCAGCCTGGCCAACGGGGAGCTGTTTTTT. It yields the protein CASSLANGELFF. The whole variable domain, remainder taken from reference TRBV13 and TRBJ2-2, is AAGVIQSPRHLIKEKRETATLKCYPIPRHDTVYWYQQGPGQDPQFLISFYEKMQSDKGSIPDRFSAQQFSDYHSELNMSSLELGDSALYFCASSLANGELFFGEGSRLTVL.

V is TRBV12-3 or TRBV12-4 and J is TRBJ1-2; D might be TRBD1 (6 bases). V lost 5 bases and J lost 7, with 14 bases in between. This CDR3 spans 13 amino acids. CDR3 in amino acids: CASSEVQGLGYTF. The CDR3 DNA reads TGTGCCAGCAGTGAGGTACAGGGTCTTGGCTACACCTTC.

In this sample, this clone turned up a few times. This chain links TRBV5-1 with TRBJ2-7, with D maybe TRBD2 (5 bases). The CDR3 contains 15 residues. The V gene's germline CDR1 is SGHRS and CDR2 YFSETQ. The V and J ends lost 1 base and 5 bases respectively, with 16 bases between them. CDR3 coding DNA: TGCGCCAGCAGCTTGCTTCCGGGATACGGTGACGAGCAGTACTTC. It specifies CASSLLPGYGDEQYF.

The chain has TRBV19 and TRBJ1-5; TRBD1 matches at 8 bases. The CDR3 is made up of 15 amino acids. With 5 bases clipped from V and 0 bases from J, the junction kept 3 bases outside the gene matches. Germline V lookup: CDR1 LNHDA, CDR2 SQIVND (reference sequence). The CDR3 DNA is TGTGCCAGTAGTTTTACAGGGGGTAGCAATCAGCCCCAGCATTTT. As protein: CASSFTGGSNQPQHF.

V and J are TRBV6-2 or TRBV6-3 and TRBJ1-2, with D perhaps matching TRBD1 (5 bases). The germline gives CDR1 MNHEY, CDR2 SVGEGT. Trimming took 4 bases from V and 2 from J, leaving 14 bases between them. The length of the CDR3 is 15 residues. The DNA for the CDR3 is TGTGCCAGCAGTTCCTCGCGGGGACTCAACTATGGCTACACCTTC. It yields the protein CASSSSRGLNYGYTF.

The genes are TRBV28 and TRBJ2-5, with TRBD2 identical over 7 bases. V shed 7 bases, J shed 2 bases, and the junction held 4 bases outside the gene matches. Germline V CDR1 and CDR2: MDHEN, SYDVKM. The CDR3 length is 13 residues. In DNA, the CDR3 is TGTGCCAGCATGCCGGGGGGACAAGAGACCCAGTACTTC. Translating it yields CASMPGGQETQYF.

J is TRBJ2-1 and V is TRBV7-9, with 7 bases fitting TRBD1. Germline CDR1 is SEHNR and CDR2 is FQNEAQ (reference sequence). Trimming cost V 7 bases and J 12 bases; bases outside gene matches: 9. The CDR3 totals 12 residues. The CDR3 DNA sequence: TGTGCCAGCACCTTGGGACAGCTCGCGCAGTTCTTC. It codes for CASTLGQLAQFF.

The chain couples TRBV18 to TRBJ1-5; 8 nucleotides match TRBD1. The V and J ends lost 3 bases and 0 bases, in that order; junction bases with no gene match: 7. The CDR3 has 17 amino acids. CDR1 KGHSH and CDR2 LQKENI come from the germline V gene. CDR3 amino acids: CASSPLGQASSNQPQHF. CDR3 nucleotide sequence: TGTGCCAGCTCACCGTTGGGACAGGCTAGTAGCAATCAGCCCCAGCATTTT.

CDR3 region: CASSSSGHYEQYF. Written as DNA, the CDR3 is TGTGCCAGCAGCTCCTCGGGACACTACGAGCAGTACTTC. V is TRBV27 and J is TRBJ2-7, with D possibly matching TRBD1 (6 bases). The V gene's germline CDR1 is MNHEY and CDR2 SMNVEV (reference sequence). The CDR3 has 13 residues. V lost 6 bases to trimming and J lost 3 bases, with 12 bases between them.

The chain recombines TRBV4-3 with TRBJ2-6; D is possibly TRBD1 (5 bases). This CDR3 comprises 17 residues. V dropped 4 bases and J dropped 0 bases, with 13 bases sitting between them. The germline V gene has CDR1 LGHNA and CDR2 YSLEER. The DNA for the CDR3 is TGCGCCAGCAGCCTTGACAGAGCGCTCTCTGGGGCCAACGTCCTGACTTTC. It codes for CASSLDRALSGANVLTF.

This clone was picked up a small number of times. This chain links TRBV3-1 (or the pseudogene TRBV3-2) with TRBJ1-2; unclear D gene. Trimming shortened V by 1 base and J by 0 bases, and 6 bases separated the two germline ends. The CDR3 covers 14 residues. The germline V gene encodes CDR1 LGHDT and CDR2 YNNKEL (reference sequence). For the CDR3, the DNA is TGTGCCAGCAGCCAAGGTCTGTCTAACTATGGCTACACCTTC. Translation gives CASSQGLSNYGYTF.

The V call is TRBV4-3, the J call TRBJ2-3; D not resolved. Trimming left V 0 bases short and J 2 bases short, with 9 bases between. Looked up from germline, CDR1 is LGHNA and CDR2 is YSLEER. The CDR3 loop spans 15 amino acids. CDR3 DNA sequence: TGCGCCAGCAGCCAAGATGGGCTCTTCACAGATACGCAGTATTTT. Translating gives CASSQDGLFTDTQYF.

The chain recombines TRBV5-1 with TRBJ1-2; D may be TRBD1 (6 bases). CDR1 is SGHRS, CDR2 YFSETQ, per germline. Trimming pared 0 bases from V and 0 bases from J, leaving 15 bases between. This CDR3 comprises 17 residues. CDR3: CASSLARGEGANYGYTF. Written as DNA, the CDR3 is TGCGCCAGCAGCTTGGCCAGGGGTGAAGGGGCTAACTATGGCTACACCTTC.

This clone was found a few times. This rearrangement joins TRBV6-2 or TRBV6-3 to TRBJ2-3; D is unresolved. V dropped 0 bases and J dropped 0 bases, with 4 bases sitting between them. The CDR3 sequence is 14 residues long. Germline assignment: CDR1 MNHEY and CDR2 SVGEGT. CDR3 amino acids: CASSYSTSTDTQYF. The CDR3 DNA reads TGTGCCAGCAGTTACTCGACTAGCACAGATACGCAGTATTTT.

The chain uses TRBV7-3 and TRBJ2-2, with D uncertain. CDR1 and CDR2 from the germline V gene are SGHTA and FQGTGA. CDR3 length equals 14 residues. V was clipped by 5 bases and J by 0 bases, with 7 bases between them. The CDR3 bases are TGTGCCAGCAGCGTAGACACGAACACCGGGGAGCTGTTTTTT. It yields the protein CASSVDTNTGELFF.

This chain connects TRBV2 to TRBJ2-7; TRBD2 agrees at 7 bases. This CDR3 contains 15 residues. Per germline, CDR1 SNHLY and CDR2 FYNNEI. V was pared by 2 bases and J by 2 bases, with 6 bases of the junction left unmatched. This CDR3 is CASSEMGGGAYEQYF. The CDR3 DNA follows: TGTGCCAGCAGTGAAATGGGGGGGGGAGCCTACGAGCAGTACTTC.

This clone was recorded only once. V usage is TRBV28 and J usage is TRBJ2-7; 8 bases are shared with TRBD2. The CDR3 sequence is 15 residues long. Germline V gives CDR1 MDHEN, CDR2 SYDVKM. V trimming: 3 bases; J trimming: 0 bases; junction bases outside the gene matches: 4. CDR3 sequence reads: CASSFSGANSYEQYF. CDR3 nucleotides: TGTGCCAGCAGTTTTAGCGGGGCCAACTCCTACGAGCAGTACTTC.

The V and J genes are TRBV3-1 (or the pseudogene TRBV3-2) and TRBJ2-3, with D possibly TRBD2 on 6 matching bases. Germline values: CDR1 LGHDT, CDR2 YNNKEL (reference sequence). With 0 bases removed from V and 0 bases from J, the gap between germline ends came to 13 bases. This CDR3 region has 17 residues. CDR3 sequence: CASSQERLGASTDTQYF. The DNA of the CDR3 is TGTGCCAGCAGCCAAGAAAGACTAGGTGCTAGCACAGATACGCAGTATTTT.